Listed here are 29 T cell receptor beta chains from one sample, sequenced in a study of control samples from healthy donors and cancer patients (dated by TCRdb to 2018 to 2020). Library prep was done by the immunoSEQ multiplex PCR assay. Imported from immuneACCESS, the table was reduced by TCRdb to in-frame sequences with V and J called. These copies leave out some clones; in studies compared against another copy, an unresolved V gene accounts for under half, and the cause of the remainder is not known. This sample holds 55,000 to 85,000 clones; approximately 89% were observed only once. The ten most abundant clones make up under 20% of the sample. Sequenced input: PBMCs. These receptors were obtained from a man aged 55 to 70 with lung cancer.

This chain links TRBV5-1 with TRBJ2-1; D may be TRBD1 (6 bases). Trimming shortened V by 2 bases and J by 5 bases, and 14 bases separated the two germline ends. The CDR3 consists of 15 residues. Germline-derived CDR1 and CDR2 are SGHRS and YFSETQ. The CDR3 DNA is TGCGCCAGCAGCTTCCAAGGCAGGGGAGACAATGAGCAGTTCTTC. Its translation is CASSFQGRGDNEQFF. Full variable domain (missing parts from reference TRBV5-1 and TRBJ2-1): KAGVTQTPRYLIKTRGQQVTLSCSPISGHRSVSWYQQTPGQGLQFLFEYFSETQRNKGNFPGRFSGRQFSNSRSEMNVSTLELGDSALYLCASSFQGRGDNEQFFGPGTRLTVL.

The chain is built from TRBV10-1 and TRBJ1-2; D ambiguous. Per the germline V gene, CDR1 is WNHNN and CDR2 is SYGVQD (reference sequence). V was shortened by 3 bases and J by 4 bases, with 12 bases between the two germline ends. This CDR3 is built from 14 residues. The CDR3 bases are TGCGCCAGCAGTGATACCGCCACACCCTATGGCTACACCTTC. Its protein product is CASSDTATPYGYTF.

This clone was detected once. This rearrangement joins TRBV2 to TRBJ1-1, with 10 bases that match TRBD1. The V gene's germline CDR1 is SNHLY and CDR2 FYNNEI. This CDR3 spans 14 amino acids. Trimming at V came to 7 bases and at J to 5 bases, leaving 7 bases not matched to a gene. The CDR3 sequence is CASNRQGAGTEAFF. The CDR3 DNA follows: TGTGCCAGCAACAGACAGGGGGCTGGTACTGAAGCTTTCTTT.

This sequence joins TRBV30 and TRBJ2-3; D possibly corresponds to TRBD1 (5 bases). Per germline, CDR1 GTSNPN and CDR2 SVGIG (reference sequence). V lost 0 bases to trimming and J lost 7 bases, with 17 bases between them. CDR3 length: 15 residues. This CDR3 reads CAWSVIWGPRNTQYF. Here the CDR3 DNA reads TGTGCCTGGAGTGTAATTTGGGGCCCTCGGAATACGCAGTATTTT.

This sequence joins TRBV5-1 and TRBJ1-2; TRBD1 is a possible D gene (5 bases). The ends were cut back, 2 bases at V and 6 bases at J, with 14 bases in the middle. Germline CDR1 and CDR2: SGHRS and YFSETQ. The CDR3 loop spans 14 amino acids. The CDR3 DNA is TGCGCCAGCAGCTTCTCCCGGGACGGAGATGGCTACACCTTC. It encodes CASSFSRDGDGYTF.

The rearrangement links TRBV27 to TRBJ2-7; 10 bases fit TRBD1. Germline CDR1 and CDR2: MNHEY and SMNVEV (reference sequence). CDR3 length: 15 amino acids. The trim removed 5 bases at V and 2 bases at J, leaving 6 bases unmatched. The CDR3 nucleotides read TGTGCCAGCAGTCACCCGGGACAGGGGACCTACGAGCAGTACTTC. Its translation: CASSHPGQGTYEQYF.

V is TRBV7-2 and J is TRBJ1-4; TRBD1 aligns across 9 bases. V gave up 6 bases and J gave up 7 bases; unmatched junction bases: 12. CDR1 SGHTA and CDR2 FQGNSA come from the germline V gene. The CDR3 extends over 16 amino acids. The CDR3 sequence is CASSRFSGTGSEKLFF. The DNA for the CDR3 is TGTGCCAGCAGTCGTTTTTCCGGGACAGGGTCTGAAAAACTGTTTTTT.

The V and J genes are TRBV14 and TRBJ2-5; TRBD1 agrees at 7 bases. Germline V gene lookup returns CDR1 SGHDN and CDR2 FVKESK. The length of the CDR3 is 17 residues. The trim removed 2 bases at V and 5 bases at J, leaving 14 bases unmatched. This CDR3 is CASSQSGQTRRTETQYF. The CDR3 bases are TGTGCCAGCAGCCAATCGGGACAGACGAGAAGAACGGAGACCCAGTACTTC.

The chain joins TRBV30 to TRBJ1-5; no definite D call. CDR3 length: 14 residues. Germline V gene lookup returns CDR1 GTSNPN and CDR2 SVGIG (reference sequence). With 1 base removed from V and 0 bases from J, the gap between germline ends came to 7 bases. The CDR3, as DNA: TGTGCCTGGAGTGACATGAATAGCAATCAGCCCCAGCATTTT. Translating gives CAWSDMNSNQPQHF.

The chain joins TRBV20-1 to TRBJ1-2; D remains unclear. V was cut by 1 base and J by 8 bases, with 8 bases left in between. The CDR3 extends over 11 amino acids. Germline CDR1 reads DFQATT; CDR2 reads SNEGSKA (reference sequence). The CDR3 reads CSARVDYGYTF. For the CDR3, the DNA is TGCAGTGCTAGAGTAGATTACGGCTACACCTTC.

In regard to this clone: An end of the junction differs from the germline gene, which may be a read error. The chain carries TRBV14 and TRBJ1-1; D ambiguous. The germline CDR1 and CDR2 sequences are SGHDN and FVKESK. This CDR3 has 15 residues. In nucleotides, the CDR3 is TGTGCCAGCAGCGAAGACTTCCCGGACTACACTGAAGCTTTCTTT. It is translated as CASSEDFPDYTEAFF.

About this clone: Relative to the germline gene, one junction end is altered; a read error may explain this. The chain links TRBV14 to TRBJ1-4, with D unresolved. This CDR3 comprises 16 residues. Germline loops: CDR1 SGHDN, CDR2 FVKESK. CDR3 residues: CTSSQQRLATNEKLFF. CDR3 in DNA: TGTACCAGCAGCCAACAGAGGCTTGCAACTAATGAAAAACTGTTTTTT.

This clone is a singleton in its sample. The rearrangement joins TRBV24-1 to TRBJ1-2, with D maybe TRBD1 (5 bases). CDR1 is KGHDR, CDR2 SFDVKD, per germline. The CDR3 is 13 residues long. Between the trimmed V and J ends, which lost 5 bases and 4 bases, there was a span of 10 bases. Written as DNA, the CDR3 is TGTGCCACCAGTGGGGGGGATCTCTATGGCTACACCTTC. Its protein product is CATSGGDLYGYTF.

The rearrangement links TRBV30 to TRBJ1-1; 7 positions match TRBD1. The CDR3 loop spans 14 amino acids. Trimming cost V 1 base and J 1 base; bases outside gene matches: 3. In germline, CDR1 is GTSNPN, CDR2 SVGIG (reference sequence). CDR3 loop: CAWSGEGANTEAFF. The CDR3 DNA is TGTGCCTGGAGTGGCGAGGGGGCGAACACTGAAGCTTTCTTT.

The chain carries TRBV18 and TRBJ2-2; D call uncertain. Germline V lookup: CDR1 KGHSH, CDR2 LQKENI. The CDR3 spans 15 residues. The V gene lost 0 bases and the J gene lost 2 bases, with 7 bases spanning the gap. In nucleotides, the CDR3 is TGTGCCAGCTCACCACCGGGCCGTAACACCGGGGAGCTGTTTTTT. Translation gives CASSPPGRNTGELFF.

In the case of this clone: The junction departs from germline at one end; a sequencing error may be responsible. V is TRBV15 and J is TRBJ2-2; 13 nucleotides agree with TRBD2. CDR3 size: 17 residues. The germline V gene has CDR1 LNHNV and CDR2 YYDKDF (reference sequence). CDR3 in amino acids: CATSRDSSHGLAGALFF. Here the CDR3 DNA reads TGTGCCACCAGCAGAGATTCCTCCCATGGACTAGCGGGGGCGCTGTTTTTT.

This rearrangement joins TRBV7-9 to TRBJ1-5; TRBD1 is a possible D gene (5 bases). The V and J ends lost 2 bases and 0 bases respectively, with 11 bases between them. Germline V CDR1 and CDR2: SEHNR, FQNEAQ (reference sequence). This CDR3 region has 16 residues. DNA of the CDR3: TGTGCCAGCAGCTTATCTGGGGCATATAGCAATCAGCCCCAGCATTTT. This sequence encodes CASSLSGAYSNQPQHF.

The CDR3 DNA follows: TGTGCCGGAACCTACGAAGGTAATTCACCCCTCCACTTT. It specifies CAGTYEGNSPLHF. The chain joins TRBV2 to TRBJ1-6; D is uncertain. With 11 bases removed from V and 6 bases from J, the gap between germline ends came to 14 bases. CDR3 length: 13 residues. CDR1 SNHLY and CDR2 FYNNEI come from the germline V gene.

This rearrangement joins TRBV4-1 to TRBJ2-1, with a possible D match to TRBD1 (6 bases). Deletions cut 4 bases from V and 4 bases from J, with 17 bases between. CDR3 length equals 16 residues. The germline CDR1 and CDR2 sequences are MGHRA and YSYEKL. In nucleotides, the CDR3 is TGCGCCAGCAGCCGACCACCCGGGACACATTACAATGAGCAGTTCTTC. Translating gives CASSRPPGTHYNEQFF.

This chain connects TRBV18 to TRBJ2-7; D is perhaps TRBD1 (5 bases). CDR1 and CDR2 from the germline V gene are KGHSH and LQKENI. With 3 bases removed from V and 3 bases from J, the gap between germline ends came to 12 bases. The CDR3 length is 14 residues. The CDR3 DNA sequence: TGTGCCAGCTCACCTACGATAGGGGACTACGAGCAGTACTTC. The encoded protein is CASSPTIGDYEQYF.

The CDR3 is CATSDSMGQGYTGELFF. CDR3 in DNA: TGTGCCACCAGTGATTCTATGGGACAGGGTTACACCGGGGAGCTGTTTTTT. The rearrangement uses TRBV24-1 and TRBJ2-2; TRBD1 matches at 9 bases. CDR3 length: 17 amino acids. V lost 2 bases and J lost 3; bases outside the gene matches: 6. Germline V gene lookup returns CDR1 KGHDR and CDR2 SFDVKD.

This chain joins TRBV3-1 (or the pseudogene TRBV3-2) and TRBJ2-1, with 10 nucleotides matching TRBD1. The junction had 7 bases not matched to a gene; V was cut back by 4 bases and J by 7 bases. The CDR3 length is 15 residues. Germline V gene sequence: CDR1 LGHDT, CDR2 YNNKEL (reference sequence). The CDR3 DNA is TGTGCCAGCAGCCGAGGACAGGGGGGTGTAAATGAGCAGTTCTTC. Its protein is CASSRGQGGVNEQFF.

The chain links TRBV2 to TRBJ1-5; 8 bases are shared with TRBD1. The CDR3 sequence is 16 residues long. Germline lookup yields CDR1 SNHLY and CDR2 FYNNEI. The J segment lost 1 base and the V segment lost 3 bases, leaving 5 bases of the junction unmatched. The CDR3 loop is CASSDAGGGSNQPQHF. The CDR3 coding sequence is TGTGCCAGCAGTGATGCAGGGGGCGGGAGCAATCAGCCCCAGCATTTT.

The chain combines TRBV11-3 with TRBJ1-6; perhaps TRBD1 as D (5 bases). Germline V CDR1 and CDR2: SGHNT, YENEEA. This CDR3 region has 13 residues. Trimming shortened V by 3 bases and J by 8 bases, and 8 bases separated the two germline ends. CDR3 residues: CASSLTRDSPLHF. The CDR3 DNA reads TGTGCCAGCAGCTTGACCAGGGATTCACCCCTCCACTTT.

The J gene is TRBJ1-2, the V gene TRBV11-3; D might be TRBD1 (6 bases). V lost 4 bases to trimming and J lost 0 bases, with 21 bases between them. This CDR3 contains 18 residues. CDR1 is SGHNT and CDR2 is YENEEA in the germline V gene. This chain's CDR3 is CASSSSPFRDTTNYGYTF. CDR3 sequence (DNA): TGTGCCAGCAGCTCTTCGCCATTCCGGGACACAACTAACTATGGCTACACCTTC.

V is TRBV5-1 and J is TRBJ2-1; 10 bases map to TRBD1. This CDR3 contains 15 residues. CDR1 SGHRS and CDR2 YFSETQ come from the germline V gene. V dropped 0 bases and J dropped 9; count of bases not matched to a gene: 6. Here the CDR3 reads CASSLGRQGAVEQFF. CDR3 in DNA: TGCGCCAGCAGCTTGGGGAGACAGGGGGCAGTTGAGCAGTTCTTC.

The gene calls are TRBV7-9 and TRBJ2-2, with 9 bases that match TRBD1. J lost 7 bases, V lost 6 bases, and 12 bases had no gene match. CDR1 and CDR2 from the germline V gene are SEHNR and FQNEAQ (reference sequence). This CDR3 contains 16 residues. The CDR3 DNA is TGTGCCAGCAGTCCAATGGGACAGGGTATGAGCGGGGAGCTGTTTTTT. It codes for CASSPMGQGMSGELFF. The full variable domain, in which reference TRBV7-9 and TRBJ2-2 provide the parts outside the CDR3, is DTGVSQNPRHKITKRGQNVTFRCDPISEHNRLYWYRQTLGQGPEFLTYFQNEAQLEKSRLLSDRFSAERPKGSFSTLEIQRTEQGDSAMYLCASSPMGQGMSGELFFGEGSRLTVL.

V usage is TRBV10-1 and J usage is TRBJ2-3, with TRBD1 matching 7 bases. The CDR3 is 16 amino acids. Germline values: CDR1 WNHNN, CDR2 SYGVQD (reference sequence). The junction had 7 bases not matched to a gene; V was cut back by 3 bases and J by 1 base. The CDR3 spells CASSDTGVIRTDTQYF. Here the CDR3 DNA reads TGCGCCAGCAGTGATACAGGGGTCATACGCACAGATACGCAGTATTTT.

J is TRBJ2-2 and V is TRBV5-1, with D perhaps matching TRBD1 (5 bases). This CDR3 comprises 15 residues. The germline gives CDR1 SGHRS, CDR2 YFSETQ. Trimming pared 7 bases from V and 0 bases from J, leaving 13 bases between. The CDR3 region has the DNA TGCGCCAGCCACATACAGGCTTCGAACACCGGGGAGCTGTTTTTT. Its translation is CASHIQASNTGELFF.